This T cell receptor beta chain was identified in a study of blood T cells in healthy people across ages. Next came a second PCR, run for about 7 to 11 cycles, which used a sample-barcoded 5' primer along with a J-beta primer mix. TCRdb re-called the 5' RACE reads through MiXCR, storing one row per CDR3 protein. The profile shows about 1.4 million distinct CDR3 sequences, roughly 64% of them singletons. Germline CDR1 reads MNHEY; CDR2 reads SVGAGI. The trim removed 2 bases at V and 0 bases at J, leaving 6 bases unmatched. The CDR3 contains 17 residues. This clonotype came up once. This rearrangement joins TRBV6-5 to TRBJ2-2, with 7 bases aligning to TRBD1. Sequencing used blood. The TCR was taken from a man aged 18-30 years in good health. The CDR3 DNA sequence: TGTGCCAGCAGTTACGTCGTGGGACAGCCGAACACCGGGGAGCTGTTTTTT. Protein product: CASSYVVGQPNTGELFF.